This entry lists 4 T cell receptor beta chains sequenced from one sample in a study of blood T cell repertoires in COVID-19 (TCRdb year 2020). The library came from the immunoSEQ multiplex PCR assay. The table comes from immuneACCESS by way of TCRdb, which keeps in-frame sequences with V and J called. Part of the clones is missing from these tables; in studies checked, under half for an unresolved V gene and the rest for unknown reasons. The sample yields a few hundred thousand clones; 87% were counted once. Roughly 2.4% of the sample is taken by the ten largest. Sequencing was done on a sample of peripheral blood. The receptor source for this set is a woman aged 50 to 60 who had recovered from COVID-19.

V and J are TRBV11-2 and TRBJ2-7; 9 nucleotides agree with TRBD1. The CDR3 is 15 amino acids. The germline V gene encodes CDR1 SGHAT and CDR2 FQNNGV. V was pared by 3 bases and J by 2 bases, with 5 bases of the junction left unmatched. The CDR3 DNA reads as TGTGCCAGCAGCTTTTCGGACAGGGGCACCTACGAGCAGTACTTC. Protein product: CASSFSDRGTYEQYF.

V and J are TRBV9 and TRBJ2-2; no clear D gene. V lost 4 bases, J lost 0 bases, and 4 bases lay in between. The CDR3 consists of 13 residues. Germline V gene data show CDR1 as SGDLS and CDR2 as YYNGEE. The CDR3 DNA follows: TGTGCCAGCAGCCCTGCGAACACCGGGGAGCTGTTTTTT. Translation: CASSPANTGELFF.

This rearrangement joins TRBV2 to TRBJ2-1, with a tentative D call TRBD2 (6 bases). Trimming took 3 bases from V and 0 from J, leaving 15 bases between them. The length of the CDR3 is 17 residues. Germline V gene lookup returns CDR1 SNHLY and CDR2 FYNNEI. In DNA form, the CDR3 reads TGTGCCAGCAGTGACCTTTTAGCGGTAAGCTCCTACAATGAGCAGTTCTTC. It specifies CASSDLLAVSSYNEQFF.

The chain combines TRBV12-3 or TRBV12-4 with TRBJ1-2; 7 positions agree with TRBD1. V dropped 5 bases and J dropped 6; count of bases not matched to a gene: 3. The CDR3 length is 12 residues. CDR3 region: CASSLTGDGYTF. CDR3 sequence (DNA): TGTGCCAGCAGTCTAACAGGGGATGGCTACACCTTC.